This T cell receptor beta chain was sequenced during a study of Ad26.COV2.S vaccination and SARS-CoV-2 variants. Overall study findings and caveats: Breadth, reportedly substantial, characterized the spike-specific CD8+ and CD4+ T cell responses after vaccination.

Treatment of the sample: around 19 received Ad26.COV2.S at low or high dose, single or two shots; several received placebo; per-sample allocation not given. Sampling took place 63 days after the first vaccine or placebo injection. A remark on this clone: The antigen is unknown. A read error may account for a junction end that differs from germline.

The CDR3 covers 17 residues. Germline assignment: CDR1 ENHRY and CDR2 SYGVKD. Using immunoSEQ multiplex PCR, the repertoire was profiled, and TCRdb retains in-frame clones only, with some absent. Of about 680,000 clones listed, 89% are singletons. This TCR was recovered from a person aged 18-65 years who received the Ad26.COV2.S COVID-19 vaccine or a placebo. The sequencing here drew on peripheral blood, taken in a trial of Ad26.COV2.S vaccine versus placebo. V gene TRBV10-3 combines with J gene TRBJ2-5; 11 nucleotides align to TRBD2. CDR3 region: CAISISLAGGTQQTQYF. Here the CDR3 DNA reads TGTGCCATCAGTATTTCCTTAGCGGGAGGGACCCAACAGACCCAGTACTTC.